Sequencing of this T cell receptor beta chain was carried out in a study of cytomegalovirus exposure and HLA in healthy donors. PCR primers comprised 60 Vbeta and 13 Jbeta primers. Method: immunoSEQ multiplex PCR; TCRdb's copy keeps in-frame clones and lacks some. This sample has under 200,000 clones, with over 70% found just once. This clone showed up just once. This receptor was obtained from a man aged 35 to 55 in good health and CMV-seronegative. Sequenced: PBMCs.

This CDR3 reads CATGEEGDGELFF. DNA of the CDR3: TGCGCCACCGGAGAAGAAGGGGACGGGGAGCTGTTTTTT. The V and J genes are TRBV4-3 and TRBJ2-2, with a weak D call TRBD1 (5 bases). This CDR3 is built from 13 residues. The germline V gene has CDR1 LGHNA and CDR2 YSLEER. The V end was cut by 10 bases, the J end by 7 bases, with 16 bases between.